Sequencing of this T cell receptor (beta chain) was carried out in a study of OX40 agonist ivuxolimab in advanced cancers. Germline loops: CDR1 SGHAT, CDR2 FQNNGV. Between the trimmed V and J ends, which lost 7 bases and 0 bases, there was a span of 22 bases. The length of the CDR3 is 18 residues. The repertoire was sequenced with immunoSEQ multiplex PCR; TCRdb's copy has only in-frame clones and lacks some. The top ten clones hold 1.6% of a sample with tens of thousands of clones, 77% of them seen once. The chain recombines TRBV11-2 with TRBJ1-3; a possible D gene is TRBD1 (5 bases). The TCR was taken from an adult with an advanced solid tumor such as melanoma, head and neck, liver or kidney cancer. This material consisted of CD4+ or CD8+ T cells sorted from blood, taken in a trial of the OX40 agonist ivuxolimab. CDR3 in amino acids: CASNHGVHRTYSGNTIYF. The CDR3 bases are TGTGCCAGCAATCATGGGGTACACAGGACCTACTCTGGAAACACCATATATTTT.